This T cell receptor (beta chain) stems from a study of beta chain features in type 1 diabetes. The study, taken as a whole, reports: Reads derived from cDNA could over-represent cells showing high TCR expression. Shortening that was moderate but significant affected the TCRB CDR3s of Type 1 diabetes patients in all four CD4+ subsets. The naive, central memory and Treg TCRB repertoires looked more alike in patients than they did in healthy donors. Among type 1 diabetes patients, VDJ junctions had fewer insertions and more deletions.

Only one heparinised blood draw was taken per donor, and its volume averaged about 120 mL. Reverse transcribing all isolated RNA meant expressed TCRB transcripts were sequenced. This table comes from immunoSEQ multiplex PCR, and its TCRdb copy is limited to in-frame clones, with some not included. The sample has 550,000 to 850,000 clones, around 15% seen once. Looked up from germline, CDR1 is SGHRS and CDR2 is YFSETQ. With 0 bases removed from V and 6 bases from J, the gap between germline ends came to 12 bases. This CDR3 has 15 residues. Turning to this clone: Antigen unknown.

The chain employs TRBV5-1 and TRBJ1-4, with D hard to call. What was sequenced was naive CD4+ T cells from blood. The receptor comes from a man aged 18 to 30 with type 1 diabetes. This CDR3 is CASSLVGESDEKLFF. The CDR3 nucleotides are TGCGCCAGCAGCTTGGTCGGGGAGTCGGATGAAAAACTGTTTTTT.